Listed below are T cell receptor beta chains from one sample, sequenced in a study of T cells in localized non-small cell lung cancer. Sequencing was performed with immunoSEQ multiplex PCR; in TCRdb, only in-frame clones are kept and a portion is missing. The sample carries approximately 140,000 clones, 80% to 90% recorded once. Sample: peripheral blood, taken before any cancer treatment. These receptors were obtained from a female donor older than 55 with stage I lung adenocarcinoma. Each CDR3 is given with its conserved first and last residue. A D gene is named only where the DNA matches it firmly. For some rows the clone size is stated as once, few or many, or as a class when expanded; others skip it.

j_gene | d_gene | abundance | v_gene | CDR3aa | CDR3nt
TRBJ2-5 | TRBD1 | NA | TRBV15 | CATSRGNTGVETQYF | TGTGCCACCAGCAGAGGAAATACAGGGGTAGAGACCCAGTACTTC
TRBJ2-5 | TRBD2 | NA | TRBV30 | CAWTPGSGTRFYLVETQYF | TGTGCCTGGACCCCCGGTTCGGGGACTAGGTTCTACTTGGTAGAGACCCAGTACTTC
TRBJ2-5 | TRBD2 | few | TRBV7-2 | CASSPGVGRAEYQETQYF | TGTGCCAGCAGCCCTGGAGTAGGGAGGGCCGAGTACCAAGAGACCCAGTACTTC
TRBJ1-4 | TRBD1 | NA | TRBV28 | CASSMDRGLRFEKLFF | TGTGCCAGCAGCATGGACAGGGGCCTGAGGTTCGAAAAACTGTTTTTT
TRBJ2-7 | TRBD2 | NA | TRBV27 | CASSSRLAGGPGEQYF | TGTGCCAGCAGTTCCCGACTAGCGGGAGGGCCGGGCGAGCAGTACTTC
TRBJ2-7 | TRBD1 | NA | TRBV28 | CASSLDRLREQYF | TGTGCCAGCAGTTTGGACAGGCTACGGGAGCAGTACTTC
TRBJ2-1 | TRBD2 | NA | TRBV19 | CASSIVTSYEQFF | TGTGCCAGTAGTATAGTGACTAGCTATGAGCAGTTCTTC
TRBJ2-1 | NA | NA | TRBV5-5 | CASSFLGSFYEQFF | TGTGCCAGCAGCTTTTTAGGGAGTTTCTATGAGCAGTTCTTC
TRBJ1-5 | TRBD1 | few | TRBV18 | CASTGQGGNQPQHF | TGTGCCAGCACCGGACAGGGAGGCAATCAGCCCCAGCATTTT
TRBJ2-3 | TRBD2 | NA | TRBV10-2 | CASNGGRDISTDTQYF | TGCGCCAGCAACGGCGGGAGGGATATTAGCACAGATACGCAGTATTTT
TRBJ2-7 | NA | NA | TRBV19 | CASQGQAYEQYF | TGTGCCAGCCAAGGCCAAGCCTACGAGCAGTACTTC
TRBJ1-2 | NA | NA | TRBV15 | CATSRDSGRYYGYTF | TGTGCCACCAGCAGAGATTCTGGCAGATACTATGGCTACACCTTC
TRBJ1-3 | NA | NA | TRBV19 | CASTEAAGNTIYF | TGTGCCAGTACCGAAGCGGCTGGAAACACCATATATTTT
TRBJ2-2 | NA | NA | TRBV19 | CASSIEPARGTGELFF | TGTGCCAGTAGTATAGAACCCGCCCGGGGCACCGGGGAGCTGTTTTTT
TRBJ2-3 | NA | NA | TRBV29-1 | CSALPTVTSTDTQYF | TGCAGCGCACTCCCGACAGTAACTAGCACAGATACGCAGTATTTT
TRBJ2-2 | TRBD2 | NA | TRBV2 | CASSASGANTGELFF | TGTGCCAGCAGTGCTAGCGGGGCAAACACCGGGGAGCTGTTTTTT
TRBJ2-1 | TRBD2 | NA | TRBV7-3 | CASSINPTAGVTESAYNEQFF | TGTGCCAGCAGCATAAACCCCACAGCGGGGGTAACCGAATCCGCGTACAATGAGCAGTTCTTC
TRBJ1-1 | NA | NA | TRBV7-9 | CASSLAQGMNTEAFF | TGTGCCAGCAGCTTAGCACAGGGAATGAACACTGAAGCTTTCTTT
TRBJ1-1 | NA | NA | TRBV18 | CASSSGGNSNTEAFF | TGTGCCAGCTCATCTGGGGGTAACTCGAACACTGAAGCTTTCTTT
TRBJ1-3 | NA | NA | TRBV7-8 | CASSSGQLSGNTIYF | TGTGCCAGCAGTTCGGGGCAGCTCTCTGGAAACACCATATATTTT
TRBJ2-5 | NA | NA | TRBV5-6 | CASSFGRGRFETQYF | TGTGCCAGCAGCTTCGGGCGGGGGCGATTTGAGACCCAGTACTTC
TRBJ2-1 | TRBD1 | NA | TRBV6-1 | CASSESGQGARGQFF | TGTGCCAGCAGTGAATCAGGACAGGGGGCCAGGGGGCAGTTCTTC
TRBJ1-1 | NA | NA | TRBV28 | CASSLVGPEAFF | TGTGCCAGCAGTTTGGTAGGCCCTGAAGCTTTCTTT
TRBJ2-5 | NA | NA | TRBV28 | CASSFSAQETQYF | TGTGCCAGCAGTTTTAGCGCTCAAGAGACCCAGTACTTC
TRBJ2-2 | TRBD2 | NA | TRBV7-2 | CASSVGLSTGELFF | TGTGCCAGCAGTGTGGGACTAAGCACCGGGGAGCTGTTTTTT
TRBJ2-7 | NA | NA | TRBV7-9 | CASSLPETVYEQYF | TGTGCCAGCAGCTTACCAGAGACCGTCTACGAGCAGTACTTC
TRBJ2-3 | NA | NA | TRBV23-1 | CASRLLGYGTDTQYF | TGCGCCAGCAGGCTTCTGGGGTACGGCACAGATACGCAGTATTTT
TRBJ2-7 | NA | once | TRBV20-1 | CSATSYEQYF | TGCAGTGCCACCTCCTACGAGCAGTACTTC
TRBJ2-5 | TRBD2 | NA | TRBV7-8 | CASSLGGSLETQYF | TGTGCCAGCAGCTTAGGCGGGAGTCTGGAGACCCAGTACTTC
TRBJ2-2 | NA | NA | TRBV15 | CATSRATVTGELFF | TGTGCCACCAGCAGAGCGACAGTAACCGGGGAGCTGTTTTTT
TRBJ2-3 | NA | NA | TRBV5-6 | CASSLGLATDTQYF | TGTGCCAGCAGCTTGGGACTCGCAACAGATACGCAGTATTTT
TRBJ2-1 | NA | NA | TRBV5-1 | CASSLVDQGGGEQFF | TGCGCCAGCAGCTTGGTTGATCAGGGAGGCGGTGAGCAGTTCTTC
TRBJ2-3 | TRBD2 | NA | TRBV6-1 | CASREPGLAGGKIVF | TGTGCCAGCAGGGAACCGGGACTAGCGGGAGGAAAAATAGTTTTT
TRBJ2-7 | NA | NA | TRBV5-5 | CASSSGPKGTYEQYF | TGTGCCAGCAGCTCCGGTCCGAAAGGGACCTACGAGCAGTACTTC
TRBJ1-1 | NA | NA | TRBV9 | CASSVRTVNTEAFF | TGTGCCAGCAGCGTACGGACAGTGAACACTGAAGCTTTCTTT